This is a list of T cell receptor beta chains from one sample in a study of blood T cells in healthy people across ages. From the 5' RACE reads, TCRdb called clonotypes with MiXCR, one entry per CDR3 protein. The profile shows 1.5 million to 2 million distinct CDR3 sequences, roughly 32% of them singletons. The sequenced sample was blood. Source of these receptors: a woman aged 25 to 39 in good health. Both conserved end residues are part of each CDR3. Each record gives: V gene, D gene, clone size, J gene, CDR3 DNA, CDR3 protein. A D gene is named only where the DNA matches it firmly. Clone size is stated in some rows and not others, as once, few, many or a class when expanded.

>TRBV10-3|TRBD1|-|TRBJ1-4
TGTGCCATCAGTGGTGGACAGGGGGCAACTAATGAAAAACTGTTTTTT
CAISGGQGATNEKLFF
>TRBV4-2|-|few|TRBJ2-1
TGTGCCAGCAGCCGCTTACAGGAGGCCAACAATGAGCAGTTCTTC
CASSRLQEANNEQFF
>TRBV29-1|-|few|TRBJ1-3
TGCAGCGTTGCTGACTCTGGAAACACCATATATTTT
CSVADSGNTIYF
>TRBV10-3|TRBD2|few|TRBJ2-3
TGTGCCAGCCTAGCGGGAGCCGCAAGCACAGATACGCAGTATTTT
CASLAGAASTDTQYF
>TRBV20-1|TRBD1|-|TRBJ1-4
TGCAGTGCAGCCCCTGGACAGGGGAGTGAAAAACTGTTTTTT
CSAAPGQGSEKLFF
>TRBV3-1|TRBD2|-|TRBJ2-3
TGTGCCAGCAGCCAACCAGCGGGGGCTCACACAGATACGCAGTATTTT
CASSQPAGAHTDTQYF
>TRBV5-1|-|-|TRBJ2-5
TGCGCCAGCAGCTTGTCCCTGGCCTACCAAGAGACCCAGTACTTC
CASSLSLAYQETQYF
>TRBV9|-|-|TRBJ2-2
TGTGCCAGCAGCCAGTCCTCGGTTACCACCGGGGAGCTGTTTTTT
CASSQSSVTTGELFF
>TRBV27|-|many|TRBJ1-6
TGTGCCAGCAGTTCCCGAGATAATTCACCCCTCCACTTT
CASSSRDNSPLHF
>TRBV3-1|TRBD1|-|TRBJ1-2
TGTGCCAGCAGCCAGATGACAGGGCGTTCTGGCTACACCTTC
CASSQMTGRSGYTF
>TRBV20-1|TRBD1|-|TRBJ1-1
TGCAGTGCTGGGAGACAGGGCGAGAACATGAACACTGAAGCTTTCTTT
CSAGRQGENMNTEAFF
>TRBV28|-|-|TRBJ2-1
TGTGCCAGCAGTTTATATTTGGGGAGGAGCTCCTACAATGAGCAGTTCTTC
CASSLYLGRSSYNEQFF
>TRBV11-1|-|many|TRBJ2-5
TGTGCCAGCAGCTTATCGAAGACAAACCCCGCGGGGGAGACCCAGTACTTC
CASSLSKTNPAGETQYF
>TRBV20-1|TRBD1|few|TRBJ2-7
TGCAGTGCGGATGCCCATGGGACAGGACTCTCCTACGAGCAGTACTTC
CSADAHGTGLSYEQYF
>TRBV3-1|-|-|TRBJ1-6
TGTGCCAGCAGCCAAGAATGGGTGGTAGGGGGTAATTCACCCCTCCACTTT
CASSQEWVVGGNSPLHF
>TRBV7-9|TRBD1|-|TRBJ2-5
TGTGCCAGCAGCCGAGGGACAGGGCCCCAAGAGACCCAGTACTTC
CASSRGTGPQETQYF
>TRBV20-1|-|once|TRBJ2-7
TGCAGTGCTAGAGATCTAGCTGCCTCCCTCGAGCAGTACTTC
CSARDLAASLEQYF
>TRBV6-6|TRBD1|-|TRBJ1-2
TGTGCCAGCAGCCAGACAGGGTTGGATGGCTACACCTTC
CASSQTGLDGYTF
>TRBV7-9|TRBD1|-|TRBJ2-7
TGTGCCAGCAGCTCAACTCTCGGACAGGGGATATACGAGCAGTACTTC
CASSSTLGQGIYEQYF
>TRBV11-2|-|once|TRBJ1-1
TGTGCCAGCAGCCCAATGGCGGGGGGCACTGAAGCTTTCTTT
CASSPMAGGTEAFF
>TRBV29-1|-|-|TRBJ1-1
TGCAGCGTGACGGTGACCAACACTGAAGCTTTGTTT
CSVTVTNTEALF
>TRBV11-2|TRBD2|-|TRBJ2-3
TGTGCCAGCAGCTCCGGACTAGCGGGGGATCGATATACGCAGTATTTT
CASSSGLAGDRYTQYF
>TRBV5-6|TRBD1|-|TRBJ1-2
TGTGCCAGCAGCCTGGGACAGATTCTCTATGGCTACACCTTC
CASSLGQILYGYTF
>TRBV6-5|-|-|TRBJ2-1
TGTGCCAGCAGCCAAGGGACGCGAACGAGTGAGCAGTTCTTC
CASSQGTRTSEQFF
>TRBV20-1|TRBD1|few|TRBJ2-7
TGCAGTGCGATTGACAGGGGCTACGAGCAGTACTTC
CSAIDRGYEQYF
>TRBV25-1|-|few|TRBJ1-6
TGTGCCAGCAGTGCAGAACCCCCCGGCTCACCCCTCCACTTT
CASSAEPPGSPLHF
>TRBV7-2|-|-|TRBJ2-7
TGTGCCAGCAGCTTATTCGATCCTGCCAGTTCCTACGAGCAGTACTTC
CASSLFDPASSYEQYF
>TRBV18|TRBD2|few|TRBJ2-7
TGTGCCAGCTCACCAACTGGAGCGGGGATGGGCGAGCAGTACTTC
CASSPTGAGMGEQYF
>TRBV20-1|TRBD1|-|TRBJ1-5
TGCAGTGCCATACCGGGGGAGGACAGGGCTTCGAACTACCGGCCCCAGCATTTT
CSAIPGEDRASNYRPQHF
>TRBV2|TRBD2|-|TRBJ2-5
TGTGCCAGCAGTGGGGTAGCGGGGGGCGGGACCCAGTACTTC
CASSGVAGGGTQYF
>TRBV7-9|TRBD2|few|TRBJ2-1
TGTGCCTGCAGCTTGCTAGTCGTAGCGGGGGGTGACAATGAGCAGTTCTTC
CACSLLVVAGGDNEQFF
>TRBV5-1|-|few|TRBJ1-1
TGCGCCAGCAGCGCCCAGGGTTCCACTGAAGCTTTCTTT
CASSAQGSTEAFF
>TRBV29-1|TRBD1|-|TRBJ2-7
TGCAGCGTTGCCGGGAAAGGGACAGGGGATATGCACGAGCAGTACTTC
CSVAGKGTGDMHEQYF
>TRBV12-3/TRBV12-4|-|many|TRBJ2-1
TGTGCCAGCAGGGGATCCGTAGACGATGAGCAGTTCTTC
CASRGSVDDEQFF
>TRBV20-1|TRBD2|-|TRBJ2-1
TGCAGTGCTGGGCAGGGACTAGAATCCTACAATGAGCAGTTCTTC
CSAGQGLESYNEQFF
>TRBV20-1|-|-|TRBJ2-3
TGCAGTGCTACTGACCCCCTCGCTTTAGATACGCAGTATTTT
CSATDPLALDTQYF
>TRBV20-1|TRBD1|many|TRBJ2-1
TGCAGTGCTACTAGACAGGGCAATGAGCAGTTCTTC
CSATRQGNEQFF
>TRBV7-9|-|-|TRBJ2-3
TGTGCCAGCAGCTTAATTGCACCCGGGGATACGCAGTATTTT
CASSLIAPGDTQYF
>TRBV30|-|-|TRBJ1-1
TGTGCCTGGATGTGGGGGCCGAACACTGAAGCTTTCTTT
CAWMWGPNTEAFF
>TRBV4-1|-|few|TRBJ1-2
TGCGCCAGCAGCCAAGCCGGAGCTGGGATCTATGGCTACACCTTC
CASSQAGAGIYGYTF
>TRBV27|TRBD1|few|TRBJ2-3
TGTGCCACGCTCAAAGGACAGGGGTGGGATACGCAGTATTTT
CATLKGQGWDTQYF
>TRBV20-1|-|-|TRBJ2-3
TGCAGTGCTAGAGGGGGGAGTTCGACCACAGATACGCAGTATTTT
CSARGGSSTTDTQYF